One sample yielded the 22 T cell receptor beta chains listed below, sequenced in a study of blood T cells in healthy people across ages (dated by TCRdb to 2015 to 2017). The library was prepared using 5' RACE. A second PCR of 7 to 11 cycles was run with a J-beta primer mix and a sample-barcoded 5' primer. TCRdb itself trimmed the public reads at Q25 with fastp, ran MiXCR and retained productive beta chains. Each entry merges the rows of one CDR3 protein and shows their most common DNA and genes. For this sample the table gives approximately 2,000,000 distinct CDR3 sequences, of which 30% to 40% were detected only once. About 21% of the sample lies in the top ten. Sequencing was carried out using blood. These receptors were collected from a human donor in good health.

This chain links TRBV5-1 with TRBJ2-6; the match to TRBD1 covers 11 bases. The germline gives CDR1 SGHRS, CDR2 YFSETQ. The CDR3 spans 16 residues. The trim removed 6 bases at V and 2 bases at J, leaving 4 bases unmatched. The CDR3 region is CASTRTGGTGANVLTF. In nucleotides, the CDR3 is TGCGCCAGCACCCGGACAGGGGGCACTGGGGCCAACGTCCTGACTTTC.

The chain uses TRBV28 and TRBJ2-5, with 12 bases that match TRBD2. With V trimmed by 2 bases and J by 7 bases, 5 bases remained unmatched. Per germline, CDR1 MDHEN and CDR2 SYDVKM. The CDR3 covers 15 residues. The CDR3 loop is CASSLPSGGGRTQYF. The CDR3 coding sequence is TGTGCCAGCAGTTTACCTAGCGGGGGGGGAAGGACCCAGTACTTC.

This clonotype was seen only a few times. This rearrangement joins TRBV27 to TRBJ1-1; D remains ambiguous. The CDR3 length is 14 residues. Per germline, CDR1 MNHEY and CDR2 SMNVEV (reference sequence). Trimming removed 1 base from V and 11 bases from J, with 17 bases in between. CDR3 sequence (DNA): TGTGCCAGCAGTTTATACCCCCGAATAGCAGCGGCTTTCTTT. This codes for CASSLYPRIAAAFF.

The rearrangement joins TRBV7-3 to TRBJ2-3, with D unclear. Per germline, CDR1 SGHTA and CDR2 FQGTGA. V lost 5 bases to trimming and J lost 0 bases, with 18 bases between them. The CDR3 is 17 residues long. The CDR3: CASSLKAAASSTDTQYF. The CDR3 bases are TGTGCCAGCAGCCTTAAGGCGGCAGCCTCTAGCACAGATACGCAGTATTTT.

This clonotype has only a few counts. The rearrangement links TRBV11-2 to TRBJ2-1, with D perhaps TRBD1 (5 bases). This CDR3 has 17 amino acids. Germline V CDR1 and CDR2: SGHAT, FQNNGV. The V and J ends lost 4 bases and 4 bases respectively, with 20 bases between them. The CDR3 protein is CASSSVSSQPGYNEQFF. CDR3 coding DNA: TGTGCCAGCAGCTCCGTGAGCTCCCAACCAGGGTACAATGAGCAGTTCTTC.

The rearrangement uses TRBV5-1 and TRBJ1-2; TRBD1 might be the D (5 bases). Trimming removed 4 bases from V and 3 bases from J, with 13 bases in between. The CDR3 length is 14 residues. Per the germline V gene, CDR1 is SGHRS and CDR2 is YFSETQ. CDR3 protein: CASSQAGSDYGYTF. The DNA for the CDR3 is TGCGCCAGCAGCCAGGCAGGGTCTGACTATGGCTACACCTTC.

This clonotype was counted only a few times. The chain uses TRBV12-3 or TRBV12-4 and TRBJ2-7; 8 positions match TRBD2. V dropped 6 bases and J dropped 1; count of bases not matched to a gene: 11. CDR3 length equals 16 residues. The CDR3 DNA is TGTGCCAGCAGCCCCTTAACCACTAGCGGATCCTACGAGCAGTACTTC. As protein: CASSPLTTSGSYEQYF.

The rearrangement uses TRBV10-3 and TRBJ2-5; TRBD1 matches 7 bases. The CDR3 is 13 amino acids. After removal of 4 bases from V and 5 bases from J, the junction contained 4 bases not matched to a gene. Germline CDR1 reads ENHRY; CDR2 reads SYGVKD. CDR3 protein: CAISVTGSETQYF. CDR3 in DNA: TGTGCCATCAGTGTGACAGGGAGTGAGACCCAGTACTTC.

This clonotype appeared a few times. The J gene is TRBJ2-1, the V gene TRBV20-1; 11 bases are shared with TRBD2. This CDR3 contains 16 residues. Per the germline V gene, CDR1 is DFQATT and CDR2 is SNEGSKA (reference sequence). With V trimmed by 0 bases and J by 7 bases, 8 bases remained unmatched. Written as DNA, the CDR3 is TGCAGTGCTAGAGATATAGCGGGGGGGCTTTGGAATGAGCAGTTCTTC. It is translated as CSARDIAGGLWNEQFF.

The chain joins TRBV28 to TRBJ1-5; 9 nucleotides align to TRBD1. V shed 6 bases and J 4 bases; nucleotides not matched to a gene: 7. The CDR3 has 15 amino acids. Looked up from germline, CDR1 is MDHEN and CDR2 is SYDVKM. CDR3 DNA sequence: TGTGCCAGCAGGAAATTCGGACAGGGGAATCAGCCCCAGCATTTT. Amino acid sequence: CASRKFGQGNQPQHF.

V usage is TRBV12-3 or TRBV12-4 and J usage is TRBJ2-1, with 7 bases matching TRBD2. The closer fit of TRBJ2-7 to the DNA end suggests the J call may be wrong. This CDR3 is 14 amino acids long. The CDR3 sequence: CASSPSGAYNEQYF. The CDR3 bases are TGTGCCAGCAGTCCTAGCGGTGCCTACAATGAGCAGTACTTC.

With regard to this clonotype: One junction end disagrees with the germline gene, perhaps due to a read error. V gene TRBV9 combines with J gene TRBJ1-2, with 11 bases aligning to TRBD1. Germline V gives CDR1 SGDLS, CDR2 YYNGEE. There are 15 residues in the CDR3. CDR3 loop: CASSPWTGGDYDYTF. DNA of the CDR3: TGTGCCAGCAGCCCATGGACAGGGGGCGACTATGACTACACCTTC.

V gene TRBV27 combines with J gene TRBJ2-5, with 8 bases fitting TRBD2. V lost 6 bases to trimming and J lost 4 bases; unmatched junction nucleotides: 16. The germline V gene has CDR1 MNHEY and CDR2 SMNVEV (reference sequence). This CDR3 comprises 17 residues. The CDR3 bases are TGTGCCAGCAGCCCTCTCCAGCGGGGGAGTGGCTCAGAGACCCAGTACTTC. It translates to CASSPLQRGSGSETQYF.

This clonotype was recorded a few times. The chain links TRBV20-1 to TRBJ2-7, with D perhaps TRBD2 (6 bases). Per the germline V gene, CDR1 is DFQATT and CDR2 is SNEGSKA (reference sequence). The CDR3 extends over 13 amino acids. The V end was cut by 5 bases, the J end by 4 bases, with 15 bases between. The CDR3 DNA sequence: TGCAGTGCTCCAAGCGGGCTGATTTACGAGCAGTACTTC. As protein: CSAPSGLIYEQYF.

Here the CDR3 reads CSAREETSGAMLQETQFF. The CDR3 region has the DNA TGCAGTGCTAGAGAGGAGACTAGCGGGGCAATGCTACAAGAGACCCAGTTCTTC. This rearrangement joins TRBV20-1 to TRBJ2-5; 11 nucleotides line up with TRBD2. The better agreement between TRBJ2-1 and the DNA end casts doubt on the J call. Germline CDR1 and CDR2: DFQATT and SNEGSKA (reference sequence). This CDR3 spans 18 amino acids.

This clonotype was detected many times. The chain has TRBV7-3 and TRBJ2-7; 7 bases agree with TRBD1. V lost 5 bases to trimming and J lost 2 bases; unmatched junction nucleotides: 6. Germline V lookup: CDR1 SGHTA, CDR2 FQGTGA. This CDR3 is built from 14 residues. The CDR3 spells CASSPSGGPYEQYF. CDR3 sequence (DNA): TGTGCCAGCAGCCCATCAGGGGGTCCCTACGAGCAGTACTTC.

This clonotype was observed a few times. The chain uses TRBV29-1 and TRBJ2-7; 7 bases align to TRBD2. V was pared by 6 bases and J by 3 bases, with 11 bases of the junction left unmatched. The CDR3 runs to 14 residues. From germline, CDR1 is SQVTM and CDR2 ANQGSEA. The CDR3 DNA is TGCAGCGTCTCAGCGGGGACTATTGGCTACGAGCAGTACTTC. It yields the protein CSVSAGTIGYEQYF.

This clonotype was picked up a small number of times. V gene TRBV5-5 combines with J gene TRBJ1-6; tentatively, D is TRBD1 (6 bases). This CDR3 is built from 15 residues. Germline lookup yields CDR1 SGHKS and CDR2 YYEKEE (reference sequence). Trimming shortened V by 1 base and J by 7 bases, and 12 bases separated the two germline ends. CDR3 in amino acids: CASSLFRTENSPLHF. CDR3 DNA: TGTGCCAGCAGCTTGTTTCGGACAGAAAATTCACCCCTCCACTTT.

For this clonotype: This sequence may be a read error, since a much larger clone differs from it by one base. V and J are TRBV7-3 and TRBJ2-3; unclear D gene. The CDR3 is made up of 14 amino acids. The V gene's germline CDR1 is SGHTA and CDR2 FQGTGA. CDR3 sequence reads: CASSYARNTDTQDF. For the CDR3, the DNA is TGTGCCAGCAGCTACGCTCGGAACACAGATACGCAGGATTTT. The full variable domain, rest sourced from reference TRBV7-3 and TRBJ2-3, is GAGVSQTPSNKVTEKGKYVELRCDPISGHTALYWYRQSLGQGPEFLIYFQGTGAADDSGLPNDRFFAVRPEGSVSTLKIQRTERGDSAVYLCASSYARNTDTQDFGPGTRLTVL.

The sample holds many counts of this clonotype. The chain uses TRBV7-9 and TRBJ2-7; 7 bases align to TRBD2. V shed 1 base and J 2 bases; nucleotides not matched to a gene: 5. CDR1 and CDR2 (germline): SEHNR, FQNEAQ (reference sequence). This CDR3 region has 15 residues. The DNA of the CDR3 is TGTGCCAGCAGCTTAGGTCCGGGAGGTCCCTACGAGCAGTACTTC. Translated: CASSLGPGGPYEQYF.

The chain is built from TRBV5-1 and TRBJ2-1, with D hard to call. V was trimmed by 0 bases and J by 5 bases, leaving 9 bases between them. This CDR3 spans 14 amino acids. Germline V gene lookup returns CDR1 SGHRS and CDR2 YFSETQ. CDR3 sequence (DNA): TGCGCCAGCAGCTTGGGGATATCCAACAATGAGCAGTTCTTC. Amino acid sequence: CASSLGISNNEQFF.

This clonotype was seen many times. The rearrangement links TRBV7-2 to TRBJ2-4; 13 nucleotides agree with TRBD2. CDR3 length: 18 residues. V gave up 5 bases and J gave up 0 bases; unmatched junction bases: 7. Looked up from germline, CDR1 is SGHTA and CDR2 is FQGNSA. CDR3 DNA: TGTGCCAGCAGCCCGACTAGCGGGGGGAATAAAGCCAAAAACATTCAGTACTTC. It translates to CASSPTSGGNKAKNIQYF.